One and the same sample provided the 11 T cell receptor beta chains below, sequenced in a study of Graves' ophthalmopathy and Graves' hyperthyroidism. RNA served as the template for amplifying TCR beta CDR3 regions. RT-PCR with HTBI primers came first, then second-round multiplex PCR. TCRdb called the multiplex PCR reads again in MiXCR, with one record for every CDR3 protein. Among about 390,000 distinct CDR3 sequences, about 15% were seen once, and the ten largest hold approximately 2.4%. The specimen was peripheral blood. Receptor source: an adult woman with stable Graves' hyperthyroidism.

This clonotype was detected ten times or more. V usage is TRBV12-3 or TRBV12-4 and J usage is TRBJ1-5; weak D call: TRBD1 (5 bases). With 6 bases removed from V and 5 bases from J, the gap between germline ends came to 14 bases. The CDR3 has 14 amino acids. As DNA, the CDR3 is TGTGCCAGCAGGGGGGTTGTGGTCGATCAGCCCCAGCATTTT. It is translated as CASRGVVVDQPQHF.

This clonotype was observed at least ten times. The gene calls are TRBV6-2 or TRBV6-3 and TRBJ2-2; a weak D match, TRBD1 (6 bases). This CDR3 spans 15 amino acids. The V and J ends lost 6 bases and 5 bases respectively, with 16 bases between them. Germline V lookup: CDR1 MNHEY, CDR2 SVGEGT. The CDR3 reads CASSPVNRETGELFF. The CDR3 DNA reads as TGTGCCAGCAGCCCCGTCAACAGGGAGACCGGGGAGCTGTTTTTT.

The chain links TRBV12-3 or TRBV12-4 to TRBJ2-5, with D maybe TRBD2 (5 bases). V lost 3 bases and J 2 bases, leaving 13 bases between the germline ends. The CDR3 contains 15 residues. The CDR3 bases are TGTGCCAGCAGTTTCGCTGAGGGCCATCAAGAGACCCAGTACTTC. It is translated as CASSFAEGHQETQYF.

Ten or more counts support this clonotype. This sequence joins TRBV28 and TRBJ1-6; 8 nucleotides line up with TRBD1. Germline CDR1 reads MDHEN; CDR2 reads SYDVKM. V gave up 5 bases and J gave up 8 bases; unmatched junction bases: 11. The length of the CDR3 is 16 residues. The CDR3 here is CASSGAVGQDDSPLHF. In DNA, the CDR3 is TGTGCCAGCAGTGGCGCCGTGGGACAGGATGATTCACCCCTCCACTTT.

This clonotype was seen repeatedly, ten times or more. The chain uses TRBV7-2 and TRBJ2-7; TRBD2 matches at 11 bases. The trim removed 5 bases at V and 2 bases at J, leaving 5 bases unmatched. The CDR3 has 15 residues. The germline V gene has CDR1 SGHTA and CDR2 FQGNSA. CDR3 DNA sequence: TGTGCCAGCAGCCCTACTAGCGGGAGTCCCTACGAGCAGTACTTC. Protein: CASSPTSGSPYEQYF.

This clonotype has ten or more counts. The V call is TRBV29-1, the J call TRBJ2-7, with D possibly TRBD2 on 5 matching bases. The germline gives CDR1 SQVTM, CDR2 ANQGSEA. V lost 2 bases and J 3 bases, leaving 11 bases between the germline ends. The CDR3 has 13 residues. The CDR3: CSVEFGEVYEQYF. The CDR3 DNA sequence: TGCAGCGTTGAATTCGGGGAAGTCTACGAGCAGTACTTC.

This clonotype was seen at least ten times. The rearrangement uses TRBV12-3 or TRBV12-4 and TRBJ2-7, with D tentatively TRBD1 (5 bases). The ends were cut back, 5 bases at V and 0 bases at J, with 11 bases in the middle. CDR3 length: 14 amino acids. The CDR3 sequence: CASSPGWSSYEQYF. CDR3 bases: TGTGCCAGCAGTCCAGGGTGGAGCTCCTACGAGCAGTACTTC.

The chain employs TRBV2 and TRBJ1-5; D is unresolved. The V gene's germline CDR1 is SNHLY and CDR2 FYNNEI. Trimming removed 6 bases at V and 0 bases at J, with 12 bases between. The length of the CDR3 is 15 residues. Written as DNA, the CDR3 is TGTGCCAGCAGCGCGACACCTTATAGCAATCAGCCCCAGCATTTT. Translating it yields CASSATPYSNQPQHF.

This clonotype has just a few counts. The CDR3 loop reads CASTLGGAFF. CDR3 nucleotide sequence: TGTGCCAGCACCCTGGGAGGGGCTTTCTTT. The chain links TRBV2 to TRBJ1-1; no clear D. V was cut by 7 bases and J by 11 bases, with 11 bases left in between. Germline V gives CDR1 SNHLY, CDR2 FYNNEI. The CDR3 has 10 amino acids.

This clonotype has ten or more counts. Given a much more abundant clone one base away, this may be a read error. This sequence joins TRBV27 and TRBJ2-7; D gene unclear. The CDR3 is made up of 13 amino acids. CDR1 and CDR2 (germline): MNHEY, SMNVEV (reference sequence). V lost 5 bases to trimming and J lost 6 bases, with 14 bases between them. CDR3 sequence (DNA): TGTGCCAGCAGTATGGGCGTGACGGGCGAGCAGTACTTC. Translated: CASSMGVTGEQYF.

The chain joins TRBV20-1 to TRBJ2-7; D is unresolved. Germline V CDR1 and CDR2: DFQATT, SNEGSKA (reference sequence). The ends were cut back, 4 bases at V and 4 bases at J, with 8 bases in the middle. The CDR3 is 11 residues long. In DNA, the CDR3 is TGCAGTGCTATAGCCCGGTACGAGCAGTACTTC. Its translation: CSAIARYEQYF.